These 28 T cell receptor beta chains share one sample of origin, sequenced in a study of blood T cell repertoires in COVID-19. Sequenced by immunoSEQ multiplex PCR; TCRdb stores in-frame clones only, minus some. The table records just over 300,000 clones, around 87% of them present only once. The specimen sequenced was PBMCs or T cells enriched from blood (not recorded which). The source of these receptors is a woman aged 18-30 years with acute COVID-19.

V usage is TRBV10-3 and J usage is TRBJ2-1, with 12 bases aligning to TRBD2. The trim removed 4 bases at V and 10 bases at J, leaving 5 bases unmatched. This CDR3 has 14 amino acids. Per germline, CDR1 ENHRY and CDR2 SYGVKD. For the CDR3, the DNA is TGTGCCATCAGTGCTAGCGGGAGGGCCGGGGAGCAGTTCTTC. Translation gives CAISASGRAGEQFF.

The CDR3 DNA follows: TGTGCCAGCAGCGGGGGACTAGCGGGATACGAGCAGTACTTC. Translation gives CASSGGLAGYEQYF. The chain joins TRBV9 to TRBJ2-7; TRBD2 agrees at 13 bases. The CDR3 is made up of 14 amino acids. J gave up 4 bases and V 3 bases, and 1 base lay outside the gene matches. Germline V gives CDR1 SGDLS, CDR2 YYNGEE.

CDR3 nucleotides: TGTGCCAGCCCCCCACCAGACTACGCCCTTGGGTACAATGAGCAGTTCTTC. It codes for CASPPPDYALGYNEQFF. The chain combines TRBV11-2 with TRBJ2-1; D is perhaps TRBD2 (5 bases). The germline V gene has CDR1 SGHAT and CDR2 FQNNGV. The CDR3 covers 17 residues. The V gene lost 8 bases and the J gene lost 4 bases, with 24 bases spanning the gap.

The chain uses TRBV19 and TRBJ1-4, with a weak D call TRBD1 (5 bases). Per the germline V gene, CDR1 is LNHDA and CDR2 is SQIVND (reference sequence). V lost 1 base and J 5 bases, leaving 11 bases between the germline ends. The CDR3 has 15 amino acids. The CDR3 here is CASSIGQGLNEKLFF. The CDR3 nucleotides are TGTGCCAGTAGTATAGGGCAGGGATTAAATGAAAAACTGTTTTTT.

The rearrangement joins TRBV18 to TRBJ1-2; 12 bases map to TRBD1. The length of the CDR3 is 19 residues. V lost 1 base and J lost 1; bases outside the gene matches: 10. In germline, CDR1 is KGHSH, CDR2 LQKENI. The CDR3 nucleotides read TGTGCCAGCTCACCACAGATTGGGACAGGGGGCTTCTATAACTATGGCTACACCTTC. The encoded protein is CASSPQIGTGGFYNYGYTF.

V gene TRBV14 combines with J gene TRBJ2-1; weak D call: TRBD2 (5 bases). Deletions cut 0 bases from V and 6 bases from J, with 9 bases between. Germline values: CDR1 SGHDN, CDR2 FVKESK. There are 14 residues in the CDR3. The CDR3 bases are TGTGCCAGCAGCCAAGATTGGCTAGCCAATGAGCAGTTCTTC. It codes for CASSQDWLANEQFF.

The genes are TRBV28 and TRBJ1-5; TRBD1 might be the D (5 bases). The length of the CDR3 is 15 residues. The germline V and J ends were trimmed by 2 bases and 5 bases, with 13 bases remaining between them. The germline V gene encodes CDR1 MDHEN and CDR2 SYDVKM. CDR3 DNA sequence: TGTGCCAGCAGTTTAGGGGGAGGGACCTATCAGCCCCAGCATTTT. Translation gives CASSLGGGTYQPQHF.

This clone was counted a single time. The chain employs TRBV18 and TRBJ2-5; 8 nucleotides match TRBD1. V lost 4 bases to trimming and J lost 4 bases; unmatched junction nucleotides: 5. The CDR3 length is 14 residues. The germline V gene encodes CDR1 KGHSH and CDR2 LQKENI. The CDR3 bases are TGTGCCAGCTCACGAGACAGGGGAGGAGAGACCCAGTACTTC. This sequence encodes CASSRDRGGETQYF.

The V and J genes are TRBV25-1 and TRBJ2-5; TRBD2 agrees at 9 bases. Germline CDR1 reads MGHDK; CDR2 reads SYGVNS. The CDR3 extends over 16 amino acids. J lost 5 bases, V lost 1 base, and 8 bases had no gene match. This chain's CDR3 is CASSEFDSGSGETQYF. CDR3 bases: TGTGCCAGCAGTGAATTTGATAGCGGGAGCGGGGAGACCCAGTACTTC.

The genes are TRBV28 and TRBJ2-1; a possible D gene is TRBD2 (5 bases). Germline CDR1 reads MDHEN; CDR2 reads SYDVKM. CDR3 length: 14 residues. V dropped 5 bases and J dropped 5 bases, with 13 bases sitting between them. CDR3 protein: CASSPGQRHNEQFF. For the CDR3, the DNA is TGTGCCAGCAGTCCCGGCCAGCGGCACAATGAGCAGTTCTTC.

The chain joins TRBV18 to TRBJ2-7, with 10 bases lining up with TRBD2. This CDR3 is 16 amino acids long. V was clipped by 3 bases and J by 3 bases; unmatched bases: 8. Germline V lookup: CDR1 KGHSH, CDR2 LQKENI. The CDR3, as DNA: TGTGCCAGCTCACCGCTAGCGGGAGAGGGGTTCTACGAGCAGTACTTC. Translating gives CASSPLAGEGFYEQYF.

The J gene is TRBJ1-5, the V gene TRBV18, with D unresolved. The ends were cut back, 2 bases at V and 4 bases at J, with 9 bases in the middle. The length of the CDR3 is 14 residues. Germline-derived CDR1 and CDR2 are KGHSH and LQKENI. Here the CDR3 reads CASSPWQANQPQHF. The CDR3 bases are TGTGCCAGCTCACCATGGCAGGCTAATCAGCCCCAGCATTTT.

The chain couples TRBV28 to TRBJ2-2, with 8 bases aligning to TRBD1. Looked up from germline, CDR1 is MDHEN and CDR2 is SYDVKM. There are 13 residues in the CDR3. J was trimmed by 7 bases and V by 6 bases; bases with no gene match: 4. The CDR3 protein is CASSLTGVGELFF. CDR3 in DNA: TGTGCCAGCAGCTTGACAGGGGTCGGGGAGCTGTTTTTT.

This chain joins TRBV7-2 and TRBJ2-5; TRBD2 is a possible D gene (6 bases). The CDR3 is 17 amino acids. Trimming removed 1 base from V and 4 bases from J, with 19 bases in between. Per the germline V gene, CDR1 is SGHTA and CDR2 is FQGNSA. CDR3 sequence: CASSLGLAPVVRETQYF. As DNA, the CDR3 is TGTGCCAGCAGCTTAGGGCTAGCGCCGGTAGTGAGAGAGACCCAGTACTTC.

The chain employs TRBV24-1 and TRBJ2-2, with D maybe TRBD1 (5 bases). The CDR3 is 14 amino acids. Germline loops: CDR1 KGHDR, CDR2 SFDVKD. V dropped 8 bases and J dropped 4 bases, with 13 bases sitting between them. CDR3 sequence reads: CATKVGQGTGELFF. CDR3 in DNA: TGTGCCACCAAAGTGGGCCAGGGCACCGGGGAGCTGTTTTTT.

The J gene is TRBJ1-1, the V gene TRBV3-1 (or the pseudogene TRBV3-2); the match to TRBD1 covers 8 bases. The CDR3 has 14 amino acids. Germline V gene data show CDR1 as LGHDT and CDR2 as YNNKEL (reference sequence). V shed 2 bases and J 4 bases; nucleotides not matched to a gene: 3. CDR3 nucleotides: TGTGCCAGCAGCCAAACAGGGGGTCTCACTGAAGCTTTCTTT. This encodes CASSQTGGLTEAFF.

Here the CDR3 reads CSVQGAAGANVLTF. CDR3 nucleotide sequence: TGCAGCGTACAGGGGGCTGCTGGGGCCAACGTCCTGACTTTC. This chain links TRBV29-1 with TRBJ2-6; 9 nucleotides agree with TRBD1. The CDR3 totals 14 residues. The trim removed 6 bases at V and 2 bases at J, leaving 2 bases unmatched. In germline, CDR1 is SQVTM, CDR2 ANQGSEA.

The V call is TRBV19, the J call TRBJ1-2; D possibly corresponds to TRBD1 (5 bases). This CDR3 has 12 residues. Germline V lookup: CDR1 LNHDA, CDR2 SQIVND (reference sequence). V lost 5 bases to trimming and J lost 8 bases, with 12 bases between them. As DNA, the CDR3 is TGTGCCAGTAGTCCCCGCGGGGACGGCTACACCTTC. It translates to CASSPRGDGYTF.

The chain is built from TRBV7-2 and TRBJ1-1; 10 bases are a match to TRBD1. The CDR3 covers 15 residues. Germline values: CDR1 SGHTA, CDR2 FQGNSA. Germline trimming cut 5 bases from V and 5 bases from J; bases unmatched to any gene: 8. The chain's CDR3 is CASSPDRGLGTEAFF. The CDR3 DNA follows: TGTGCCAGCAGCCCAGACAGGGGGCTAGGTACTGAAGCTTTCTTT. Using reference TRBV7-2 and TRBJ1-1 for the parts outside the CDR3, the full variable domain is GAGVSQSPSNKVTEKGKDVELRCDPISGHTALYWYRQSLGQGLEFLIYFQGNSAPDKSGLPSDRFSAERTGGSVSTLTIQRTQQEDSAVYLCASSPDRGLGTEAFFGQGTRLTVV.

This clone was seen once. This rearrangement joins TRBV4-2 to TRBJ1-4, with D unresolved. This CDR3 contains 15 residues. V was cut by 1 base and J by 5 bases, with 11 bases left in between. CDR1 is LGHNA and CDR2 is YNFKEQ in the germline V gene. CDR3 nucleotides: TGTGCCAGCAGCCAAGTCATGGGCAGGAATGAAAAACTGTTTTTT. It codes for CASSQVMGRNEKLFF.

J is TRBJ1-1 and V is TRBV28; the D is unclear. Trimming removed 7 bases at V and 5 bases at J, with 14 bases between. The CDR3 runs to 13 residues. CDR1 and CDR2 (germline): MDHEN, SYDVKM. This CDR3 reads CASTLRGRTEAFF. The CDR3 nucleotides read TGTGCCAGCACTCTTCGGGGTAGGACTGAAGCTTTCTTT.

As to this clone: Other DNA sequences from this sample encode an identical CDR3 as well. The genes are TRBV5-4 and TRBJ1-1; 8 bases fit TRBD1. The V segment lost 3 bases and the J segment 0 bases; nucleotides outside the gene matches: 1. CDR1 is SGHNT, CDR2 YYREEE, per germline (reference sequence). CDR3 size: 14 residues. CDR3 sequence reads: CASSWTGLNTEAFF. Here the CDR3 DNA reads TGTGCCAGCAGCTGGACAGGGTTGAACACTGAAGCTTTCTTT.

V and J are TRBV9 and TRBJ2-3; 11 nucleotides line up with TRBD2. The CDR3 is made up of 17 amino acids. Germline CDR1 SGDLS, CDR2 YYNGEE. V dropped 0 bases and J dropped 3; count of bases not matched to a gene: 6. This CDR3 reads CASSVENLAGGTDTQYF. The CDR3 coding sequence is TGTGCCAGCAGCGTAGAAAACTTAGCGGGAGGGACAGATACGCAGTATTTT.

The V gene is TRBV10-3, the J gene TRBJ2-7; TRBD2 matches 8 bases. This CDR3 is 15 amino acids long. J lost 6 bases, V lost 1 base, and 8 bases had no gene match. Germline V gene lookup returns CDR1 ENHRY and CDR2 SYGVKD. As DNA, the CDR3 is TGTGCCATCAGTGAGTTCTCGGGACTAGAACCCGAGCAGTACTTC. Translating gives CAISEFSGLEPEQYF.

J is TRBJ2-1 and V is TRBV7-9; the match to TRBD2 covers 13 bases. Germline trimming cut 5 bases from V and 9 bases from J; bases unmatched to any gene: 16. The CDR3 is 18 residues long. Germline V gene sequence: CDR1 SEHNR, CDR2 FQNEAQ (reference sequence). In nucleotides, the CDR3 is TGTGCCAGCAGCCTACCGACCATGACTAGCGGGAGGTCAAGTGAGCAGTTCTTC. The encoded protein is CASSLPTMTSGRSSEQFF.

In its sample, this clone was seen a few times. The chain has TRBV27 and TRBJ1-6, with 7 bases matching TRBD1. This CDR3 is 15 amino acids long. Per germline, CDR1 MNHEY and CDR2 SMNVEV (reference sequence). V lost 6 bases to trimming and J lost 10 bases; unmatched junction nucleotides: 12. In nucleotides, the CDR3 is TGTGCCAGCAGCAGGGGGGCAGGGTCTGGGTCACCCCTCCACTTT. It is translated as CASSRGAGSGSPLHF.

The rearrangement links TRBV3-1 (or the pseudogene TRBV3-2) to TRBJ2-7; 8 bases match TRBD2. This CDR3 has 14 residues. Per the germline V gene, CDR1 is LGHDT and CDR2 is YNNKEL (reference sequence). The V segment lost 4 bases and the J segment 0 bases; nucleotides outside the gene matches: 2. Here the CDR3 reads CASSLSGSSYEQYF. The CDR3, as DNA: TGTGCCAGCAGCCTGAGCGGGAGCTCCTACGAGCAGTACTTC.

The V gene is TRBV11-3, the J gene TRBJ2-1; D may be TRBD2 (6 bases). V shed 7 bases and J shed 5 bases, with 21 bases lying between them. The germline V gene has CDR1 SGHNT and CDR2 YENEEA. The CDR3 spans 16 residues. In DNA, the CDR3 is TGTGCCAGCACCGGGAGTGGCGCCCTCCAACACAATGAGCAGTTCTTC. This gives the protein CASTGSGALQHNEQFF.